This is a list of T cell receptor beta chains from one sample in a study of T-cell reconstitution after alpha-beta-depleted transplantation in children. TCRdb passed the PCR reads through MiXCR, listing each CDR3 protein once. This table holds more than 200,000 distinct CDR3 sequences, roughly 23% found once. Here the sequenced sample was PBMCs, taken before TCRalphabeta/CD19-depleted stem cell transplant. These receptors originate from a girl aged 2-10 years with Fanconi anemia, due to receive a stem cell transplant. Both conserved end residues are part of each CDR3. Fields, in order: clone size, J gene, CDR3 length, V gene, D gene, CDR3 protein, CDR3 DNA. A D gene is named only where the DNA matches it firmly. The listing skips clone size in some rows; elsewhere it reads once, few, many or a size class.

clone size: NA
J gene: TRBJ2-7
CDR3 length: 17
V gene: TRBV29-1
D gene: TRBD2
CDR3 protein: CSVRGGPASGRALEQYF
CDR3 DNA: TGCAGCGTACGAGGGGGCCCGGCTAGCGGGAGGGCTCTTGAGCAGTACTTC

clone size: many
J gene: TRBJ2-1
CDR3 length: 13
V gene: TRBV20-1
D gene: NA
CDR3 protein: CSAPRWGDNEQFF
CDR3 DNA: TGCAGTGCCCCCCGGTGGGGTGACAATGAGCAGTTCTTC

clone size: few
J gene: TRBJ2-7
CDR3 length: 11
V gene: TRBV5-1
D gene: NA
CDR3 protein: CASSPGLEQYF
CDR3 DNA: TGCGCCAGCAGCCCTGGGTTGGAGCAGTACTTC

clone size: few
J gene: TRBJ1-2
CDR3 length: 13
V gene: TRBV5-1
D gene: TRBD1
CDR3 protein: CASSEDRGHVYTF
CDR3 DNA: TGCGCCAGCAGCGAGGACAGGGGGCATGTCTACACCTTC

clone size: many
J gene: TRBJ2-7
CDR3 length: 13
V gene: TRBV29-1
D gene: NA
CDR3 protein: CSVVAVASYEQYF
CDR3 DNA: TGCAGCGTTGTTGCGGTGGCCTCCTACGAGCAGTACTTC

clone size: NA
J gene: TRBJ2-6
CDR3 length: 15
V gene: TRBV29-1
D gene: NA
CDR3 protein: CSVGPFGAGANVLTF
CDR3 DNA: TGCAGCGTTGGGCCGTTCGGTGCTGGGGCCAACGTCCTGACTTTC

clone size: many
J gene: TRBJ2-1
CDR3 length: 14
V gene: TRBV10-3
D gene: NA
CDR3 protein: CAISEEPTYNEQFF
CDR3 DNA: TGTGCCATCAGTGAGGAGCCCACCTACAATGAGCAGTTCTTC

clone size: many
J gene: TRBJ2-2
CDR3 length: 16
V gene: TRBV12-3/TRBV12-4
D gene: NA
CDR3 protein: CASSPPVESQGGELFF
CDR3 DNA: TGTGCCAGCAGTCCCCCCGTGGAGAGCCAGGGCGGGGAGCTGTTTTTT

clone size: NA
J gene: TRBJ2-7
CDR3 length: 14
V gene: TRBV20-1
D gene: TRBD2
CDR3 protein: CSARELAVTYEQYF
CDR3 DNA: TGCAGTGCTAGAGAACTAGCGGTGACCTACGAGCAGTACTTC

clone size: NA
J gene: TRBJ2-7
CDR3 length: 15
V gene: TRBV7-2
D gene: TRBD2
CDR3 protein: CASSLEGLAEYEQYF
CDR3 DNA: TGTGCCAGCAGCTTAGAGGGACTAGCGGAATACGAGCAGTACTTC

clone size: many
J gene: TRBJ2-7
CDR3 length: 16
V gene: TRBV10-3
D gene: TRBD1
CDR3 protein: CAISEFKSRGRYEQYF
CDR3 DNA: TGTGCCATCAGTGAGTTTAAGTCTAGGGGGCGGTACGAGCAGTACTTC

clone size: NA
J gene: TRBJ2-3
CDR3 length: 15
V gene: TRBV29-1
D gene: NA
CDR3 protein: CSVETTGLSTDTQYF
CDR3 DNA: TGCAGCGTTGAGACCACCGGACTATCCACAGATACGCAGTATTTT